This entry lists 28 T cell receptor beta chains sequenced from one sample in a study of cytomegalovirus exposure and HLA in healthy donors. The PCR used 60 Vbeta and 13 Jbeta primers. Repertoires were generated with immunoSEQ multiplex PCR, while TCRdb's copy carries only in-frame clones and drops some. Of 200,000 or so clones listed, about 84% were seen once; the top ten hold over 1%. Sequencing input: PBMCs. The receptor source for this set is a human donor in good health.

This chain links TRBV7-9 with TRBJ2-7, with 7 bases lining up with TRBD1. This CDR3 is built from 19 residues. The J segment lost 0 bases and the V segment lost 2 bases, leaving 16 bases of the junction unmatched. The germline CDR1 and CDR2 sequences are SEHNR and FQNEAQ (reference sequence). The DNA for the CDR3 is TGTGCCAGCAGCTTAAGTAAGGGACAGCTACTCGCCAGCTCCTACGAGCAGTACTTC. Its translation: CASSLSKGQLLASSYEQYF.

This sequence joins TRBV6-5 and TRBJ2-1; TRBD2 matches at 10 bases. The germline CDR1 and CDR2 sequences are MNHEY and SVGAGI. The V segment lost 5 bases and the J segment 7 bases; nucleotides outside the gene matches: 8. The CDR3 consists of 15 residues. The CDR3 reads CASSALAGEKNEQFF. CDR3 DNA sequence: TGTGCCAGCAGTGCCCTAGCGGGGGAGAAAAATGAGCAGTTCTTC.

This clone was recorded a few times. The CDR3 is CASSRRTGLDYGYTF. The CDR3 DNA sequence: TGTGCCAGCAGCCGTCGGACAGGACTGGACTATGGCTACACCTTC. The rearrangement joins TRBV14 to TRBJ1-2; 7 bases are a match to TRBD1. V shed 4 bases and J 3 bases; nucleotides not matched to a gene: 8. The CDR3 loop spans 15 amino acids. Germline V gene data show CDR1 as SGHDN and CDR2 as FVKESK.

The chain has TRBV19 and TRBJ2-2, with TRBD1 matching over 9 bases. From germline, CDR1 is LNHDA and CDR2 SQIVND (reference sequence). The ends lost 5 bases at V and 7 bases at J; junction bases unmatched: 11. This CDR3 has 16 residues. In nucleotides, the CDR3 is TGTGCCAGTAGTCCCGCGGGGGACAGGGTTGGCGGGGAGCTGTTTTTT. Residues: CASSPAGDRVGGELFF. Variable domain in full (rest from reference TRBV19 and TRBJ2-2): DGGITQSPKYLFRKEGQNVTLSCEQNLNHDAMYWYRQDPGQGLRLIYYSQIVNDFQKGDIAEGYSVSREKKESFPLTVTSAQKNPTAFYLCASSPAGDRVGGELFFGEGSRLTVL.

The chain employs TRBV4-3 and TRBJ2-3; 8 nucleotides match TRBD1. V lost 4 bases to trimming and J lost 1 base; unmatched junction nucleotides: 4. CDR1 and CDR2 (germline): LGHNA, YSLEER. The CDR3 spans 15 residues. The CDR3 protein is CASSRETGGTDTQYF. CDR3 nucleotides: TGCGCCAGCAGCCGAGAGACAGGGGGCACAGATACGCAGTATTTT.

J is TRBJ2-3 and V is TRBV6-1; tentatively, D is TRBD1 (5 bases). The V and J ends lost 8 bases and 3 bases respectively, with 15 bases between them. Germline V gives CDR1 MNHNS, CDR2 SASEGT. The CDR3 runs to 14 residues. CDR3 coding DNA: TGTGCCAGCCGTAAATGGAAGGGGACAGATACGCAGTATTTT. It translates to CASRKWKGTDTQYF.

The chain recombines TRBV7-9 with TRBJ1-3, with D uncertain. Germline CDR1 reads SEHNR; CDR2 reads FQNEAQ (reference sequence). Trimming took off 1 base at V and 0 bases at J, with 4 bases between the two ends. CDR3 length: 14 amino acids. The CDR3 is CASSLGVSGNTIYF. CDR3 DNA: TGTGCCAGCAGCTTAGGAGTCTCTGGAAACACCATATATTTT. The full variable domain, in which reference TRBV7-9 and TRBJ1-3 provide the parts outside the CDR3, is DTGVSQNPRHKITKRGQNVTFRCDPISEHNRLYWYRQTLGQGPEFLTYFQNEAQLEKSRLLSDRFSAERPKGSFSTLEIQRTEQGDSAMYLCASSLGVSGNTIYFGEGSWLTVV.

The rearrangement links TRBV7-2 to TRBJ2-2; 10 bases map to TRBD1. The V segment lost 6 bases and the J segment 6 bases; nucleotides outside the gene matches: 7. The CDR3 is 15 residues long. CDR1 is SGHTA and CDR2 is FQGNSA in the germline V gene. The CDR3 coding sequence is TGTGCCAGCAGGCCCCGGGACAGGGGTGCCGGGGAGCTGTTTTTT. This encodes CASRPRDRGAGELFF.

There are a few counts of this clone. The rearrangement uses TRBV2 and TRBJ1-5; 7 bases are shared with TRBD1. This CDR3 spans 14 amino acids. The V segment lost 7 bases and the J segment 7 bases; nucleotides outside the gene matches: 10. Germline CDR1 reads SNHLY; CDR2 reads FYNNEI. The CDR3 is CASKGGQIKQPQHF. The DNA for the CDR3 is TGTGCCAGCAAGGGGGGACAGATTAAGCAGCCCCAGCATTTT.

The chain carries TRBV5-1 and TRBJ2-2; 7 bases map to TRBD2. The V gene end was trimmed by 2 bases and the J gene end by 1 base; junction bases not matched to a gene: 2. The CDR3 covers 15 residues. CDR1 is SGHRS and CDR2 is YFSETQ in the germline V gene. As DNA, the CDR3 is TGCGCCAGCAGCTTCCTAGCGGAGAACACCGGGGAGCTGTTTTTT. Protein sequence: CASSFLAENTGELFF.

This clone has just one count. The chain has TRBV13 and TRBJ2-3, with a tentative D call TRBD2 (5 bases). The CDR3 loop spans 12 amino acids. Trimming pared 6 bases from V and 6 bases from J, leaving 10 bases between. Germline V gene sequence: CDR1 PRHDT, CDR2 FYEKMQ (reference sequence). CDR3 residues: CASSRGLDTQYF. The CDR3 DNA reads TGTGCCAGCAGTCGAGGACTGGATACGCAGTATTTT.

The gene calls are TRBV4-1 and TRBJ2-1, with 8 bases matching TRBD2. This CDR3 is 17 amino acids long. Germline V gene sequence: CDR1 MGHRA, CDR2 YSYEKL. With 0 bases clipped from V and 0 bases from J, the junction kept 4 bases outside the gene matches. The CDR3 region has the DNA TGCGCCAGCAGCCAAGATTACGCGGGAGGCTCCTACAATGAGCAGTTCTTC. Its protein product is CASSQDYAGGSYNEQFF.

V gene TRBV2 combines with J gene TRBJ1-4, with D hard to call. CDR3 length: 13 amino acids. Germline values: CDR1 SNHLY, CDR2 FYNNEI. V was trimmed by 6 bases and J by 6 bases, leaving 11 bases between them. CDR3 in amino acids: CASSVLRDEKLFF. The DNA for the CDR3 is TGTGCCAGCAGCGTCCTTCGGGATGAAAAACTGTTTTTT.

As concerns this clone: One end of the junction varies from germline; a read error may be responsible. The chain links TRBV7-9 to TRBJ2-3; D is unclear. CDR3 size: 12 residues. Looked up from germline, CDR1 is SEHNR and CDR2 is FQNEAQ (reference sequence). The CDR3 loop is CSSSLDAYTQYF. CDR3 sequence (DNA): TGTTCCAGCAGCTTAGACGCGTATACGCAGTATTTT.

A few counts support this clone. Compared with germline, one end of the junction differs, possibly owing to a read error. V usage is TRBV5-4 and J usage is TRBJ1-5; D remains unclear. This CDR3 comprises 8 residues. Looked up from germline, CDR1 is SGHNT and CDR2 is YYREEE (reference sequence). The CDR3 DNA reads TGCGGGGATCAGCCCCAGCATTTT. Translation gives CGDQPQHF.

J is TRBJ2-7 and V is TRBV25-1, with D perhaps TRBD1 (6 bases). The germline V gene has CDR1 MGHDK and CDR2 SYGVNS. This CDR3 comprises 15 residues. V was clipped by 2 bases and J by 3 bases, with 14 bases between them. This CDR3 is CASSEAGQLDYEQYF. CDR3 nucleotides: TGTGCCAGCAGTGAAGCCGGACAGTTAGACTACGAGCAGTACTTC.

This chain joins TRBV15 and TRBJ2-4; tentative D call: TRBD2 (6 bases). CDR1 and CDR2 (germline): LNHNV, YYDKDF (reference sequence). V lost 0 bases to trimming and J lost 0 bases, with 12 bases between them. The CDR3 totals 17 residues. CDR3 coding DNA: TGTGCCACCAGCAGAGATAAGGAGGGGTTAGCCAAAAACATTCAGTACTTC. Translated: CATSRDKEGLAKNIQYF.

The V and J genes are TRBV7-2 and TRBJ2-7, with D maybe TRBD1 (6 bases). Trimming pared 5 bases from V and 6 bases from J, leaving 14 bases between. CDR3 length equals 13 residues. Germline assignment: CDR1 SGHTA and CDR2 FQGNSA. The CDR3 is CASSQDRLVEQYF. The DNA of the CDR3 is TGTGCCAGCAGCCAGGACAGATTAGTCGAGCAGTACTTC. Using reference TRBV7-2 and TRBJ2-7 for the parts outside the CDR3, the full variable domain is GAGVSQSPSNKVTEKGKDVELRCDPISGHTALYWYRQSLGQGLEFLIYFQGNSAPDKSGLPSDRFSAERTGGSVSTLTIQRTQQEDSAVYLCASSQDRLVEQYFGPGTRLTVT.

V is TRBV7-2 and J is TRBJ2-7; 9 bases line up with TRBD1. Germline V CDR1 and CDR2: SGHTA, FQGNSA. The CDR3 spans 15 residues. With V trimmed by 1 base and J by 1 base, 2 bases remained unmatched. CDR3 sequence reads: CASSLGDRASYEQYF. Written as DNA, the CDR3 is TGTGCCAGCAGCTTAGGGGACAGGGCTTCCTACGAGCAGTACTTC.

This chain connects TRBV6-1 to TRBJ2-7, with 9 bases that match TRBD1. CDR3 size: 14 residues. Germline V gene lookup returns CDR1 MNHNS and CDR2 SASEGT. With V trimmed by 6 bases and J by 5 bases, 8 bases remained unmatched. In DNA, the CDR3 is TGTGCCAGCAGACGGGACAGGGATGTCCACGAGCAGTACTTC. Amino acid sequence: CASRRDRDVHEQYF.

This clone was seen only once. The chain recombines TRBV4-1 with TRBJ2-5, with D possibly TRBD1 on 5 matching bases. Germline CDR1 is MGHRA and CDR2 is YSYEKL. The CDR3 consists of 15 residues. The V end lost 3 bases, the J end lost 1 base, and 12 bases lay between the germline ends. The CDR3: CASSHRVVFQETQYF. CDR3 in DNA: TGCGCCAGCAGCCACAGGGTGGTTTTCCAAGAGACCCAGTACTTC.

This clone came up once. V gene TRBV7-2 combines with J gene TRBJ1-5; tentatively, D is TRBD1 (5 bases). The length of the CDR3 is 17 residues. Germline V gives CDR1 SGHTA, CDR2 FQGNSA. Trimming took off 3 bases at V and 2 bases at J, with 17 bases between the two ends. Here the CDR3 reads CASSFESTRRGNQPQHF. The CDR3, as DNA: TGTGCCAGCAGCTTTGAATCGACCCGCAGGGGCAATCAGCCCCAGCATTTT.

The rearrangement uses TRBV5-1 and TRBJ1-2, with a possible D match to TRBD1 (6 bases). This CDR3 contains 16 residues. Germline V gives CDR1 SGHRS, CDR2 YFSETQ. The V gene lost 4 bases and the J gene lost 3 bases, with 19 bases spanning the gap. The CDR3 protein is CASSSQGQAGYYGYTF. The CDR3 DNA is TGCGCCAGCAGCAGCCAGGGGCAGGCCGGCTACTATGGCTACACCTTC. Full variable domain (missing parts from reference TRBV5-1 and TRBJ1-2): KAGVTQTPRYLIKTRGQQVTLSCSPISGHRSVSWYQQTPGQGLQFLFEYFSETQRNKGNFPGRFSGRQFSNSRSEMNVSTLELGDSALYLCASSSQGQAGYYGYTFGSGTRLTVV.

The rearrangement joins TRBV29-1 to TRBJ1-3; 11 nucleotides agree with TRBD1. Germline V CDR1 and CDR2: SQVTM, ANQGSEA. With 5 bases clipped from V and 8 bases from J, the junction kept 5 bases outside the gene matches. This CDR3 spans 13 amino acids. The CDR3 sequence is CSVWTGGSDTIYF. The CDR3 nucleotides read TGCAGCGTTTGGACAGGGGGCTCTGACACCATATATTTT.

This clone was seen only once. V gene TRBV28 combines with J gene TRBJ1-6; 7 bases are shared with TRBD1. CDR1 and CDR2 (germline): MDHEN, SYDVKM. The CDR3 extends over 15 amino acids. J was trimmed by 8 bases and V by 7 bases; bases with no gene match: 11. CDR3: CASTPTGEWDSPLHF. DNA of the CDR3: TGTGCCAGCACCCCCACAGGGGAATGGGATTCACCCCTCCACTTT. The whole variable domain, filled in from reference TRBV28 and TRBJ1-6, reads DVKVTQSSRYLVKRTGEKVFLECVQDMDHENMFWYRQDPGLGLRLIYFSYDVKMKEKGDIPEGYSVSREKKERFSLILESASTNQTSMYLCASTPTGEWDSPLHFGNGTRLTVT.

The gene calls are TRBV7-6 and TRBJ2-1; 8 bases agree with TRBD2. The CDR3 has 14 amino acids. V was pared by 4 bases and J by 15 bases, with 14 bases of the junction left unmatched. Germline V lookup: CDR1 SGHVS, CDR2 FNYEAQ. The CDR3: CASSWVAGKLPPFF. CDR3 in DNA: TGTGCCAGCAGCTGGGTAGCGGGAAAACTCCCTCCGTTCTTC.

The chain has TRBV5-1 and TRBJ1-4; TRBD1 agrees at 8 bases. The CDR3 runs to 18 residues. Germline CDR1 SGHRS, CDR2 YFSETQ. V shed 3 bases and J 0 bases; nucleotides not matched to a gene: 10. DNA of the CDR3: TGCGCCAGCAGCTCGGGACAGGCGGTCCTCTCAACTAATGAAAAACTGTTTTTT. This encodes CASSSGQAVLSTNEKLFF.

The chain couples TRBV5-1 to TRBJ2-5, with a tentative D call TRBD2 (6 bases). V was shortened by 4 bases and J by 1 base, with 11 bases between the two germline ends. CDR1 and CDR2 (germline): SGHRS, YFSETQ. The CDR3 runs to 14 residues. CDR3 in amino acids: CASSPRRGQETQYF. The DNA for the CDR3 is TGCGCCAGCAGCCCGCGGCGGGGCCAAGAGACCCAGTACTTC.